These 24 T cell receptor beta chains were all obtained from the same sample, sequenced in a study of radiotherapy plus CTLA-4 blockade in lung cancer (dated by TCRdb to between 2018 and 2020). The library was obtained by the immunoSEQ multiplex PCR assay. In TCRdb, the immuneACCESS table is reduced to in-frame sequences with V and J assigned. These tables do not hold every clone; where another copy was compared, an unresolved V gene accounts for under half, and the others remain unexplained. The sample yields just over 60,000 clones; around three quarters were counted once. The ten biggest clones cover around 4.8% of the sample. The starting material was peripheral blood, obtained from a patient treated with radiotherapy plus ipilimumab. The receptors stem from a human donor with non-small cell lung cancer who had a complete response to radiotherapy plus ipilimumab.

This clone was picked up one time. Distinct nucleotide sequences in the sample also encode this CDR3. The V and J genes are TRBV20-1 and TRBJ2-5; D is unresolved. The CDR3 extends over 11 amino acids. Trimming cost V 6 bases and J 4 bases, with 9 bases left between them. CDR1 and CDR2 from the germline V gene are DFQATT and SNEGSKA (reference sequence). The CDR3 reads CSAPWGETQYF. Written as DNA, the CDR3 is TGCAGTGCCCCGTGGGGAGAGACCCAGTACTTC.

There are a few counts of this clone. J is TRBJ2-7 and V is TRBV6-5, with D possibly matching TRBD1 (5 bases). The V end lost 6 bases, the J end lost 2 bases, and 14 bases lay between the germline ends. Per the germline V gene, CDR1 is MNHEY and CDR2 is SVGAGI. The CDR3 contains 14 residues. The DNA of the CDR3 is TGTGCCAGCAGGGAACAGGAAGCCCCCTACGAGCAGTACTTC. As protein: CASREQEAPYEQYF.

This chain uses TRBV20-1 with TRBJ2-5; no firm D call. Trimming shortened V by 3 bases and J by 5 bases, and 7 bases separated the two germline ends. This CDR3 spans 11 amino acids. The V gene's germline CDR1 is DFQATT and CDR2 SNEGSKA (reference sequence). CDR3 in DNA: TGCAGTGCTAGTCCCGGGGAGACCCAGTACTTC. This sequence encodes CSASPGETQYF.

The chain employs TRBV5-6 and TRBJ2-3, with D hard to call. Trimming pared 2 bases from V and 4 bases from J, leaving 8 bases between. There are 13 residues in the CDR3. CDR1 and CDR2 from the germline V gene are SGHDT and YYEEEE. The CDR3 loop reads CASSFLGADTQYF. The DNA of the CDR3 is TGTGCCAGCAGCTTTCTAGGCGCAGATACGCAGTATTTT.

This rearrangement joins TRBV15 to TRBJ2-7, with D unresolved. With 0 bases removed from V and 4 bases from J, the gap between germline ends came to 7 bases. CDR1 LNHNV and CDR2 YYDKDF come from the germline V gene (reference sequence). The CDR3 spans 13 residues. CDR3 loop: CATSRDPSYEQYV. The CDR3 DNA follows: TGTGCCACCAGCAGAGATCCCAGTTACGAGCAGTACGTC.

This clone has a handful of counts. The chain recombines TRBV10-3 with TRBJ2-7; D possibly corresponds to TRBD2 (5 bases). Germline V lookup: CDR1 ENHRY, CDR2 SYGVKD. The CDR3 covers 13 residues. Between the trimmed V and J ends, which lost 6 bases and 0 bases, there was a span of 9 bases. The CDR3 sequence is CAIRGSGSYEQYV. As DNA, the CDR3 is TGTGCCATCAGGGGGAGTGGCTCCTACGAGCAGTACGTC.

This chain joins TRBV6-4 and TRBJ1-1; maybe TRBD1 (6 bases). CDR1 and CDR2 (germline): MRHNA, SNTAGT. There are 17 residues in the CDR3. V dropped 4 bases and J dropped 4 bases, with 22 bases sitting between them. DNA of the CDR3: TGTGCCAGCAGTGCACCGTACTACAGGGACCGAGGCACTGAAGCTTTCTTT. It codes for CASSAPYYRDRGTEAFF.

This rearrangement joins TRBV7-9 to TRBJ1-2; D possibly corresponds to TRBD1 (5 bases). Between the trimmed V and J ends, which lost 7 bases and 7 bases, there was a span of 13 bases. Germline V gives CDR1 SEHNR, CDR2 FQNEAQ (reference sequence). The CDR3 is 12 residues long. This chain's CDR3 is CASTPGAGGYTF. In nucleotides, the CDR3 is TGTGCCAGCACCCCTGGGGCGGGTGGCTACACCTTC.

The chain employs TRBV7-2 and TRBJ1-3; D not certain. In germline, CDR1 is SGHTA, CDR2 FQGNSA. The V gene lost 2 bases and the J gene lost 0 bases, with 5 bases spanning the gap. This CDR3 spans 14 amino acids. Here the CDR3 DNA reads TGTGCCAGCAGCTTACTCAGCTCTGGAAACACCATATATTTT. Protein sequence: CASSLLSSGNTIYF.

The chain uses TRBV4-1 and TRBJ2-1, with TRBD2 matching 14 bases. The trim removed 5 bases at V and 8 bases at J, leaving 8 bases unmatched. The CDR3 has 16 amino acids. Germline V CDR1 and CDR2: MGHRA, YSYEKL. The DNA for the CDR3 is TGCGCCAGCAGCTACCTGACTAGCGGGGGGGGATATGAGCAGTTCTTC. Translating it yields CASSYLTSGGGYEQFF.

V is TRBV5-8 and J is TRBJ2-7; no clear D. The CDR3 is made up of 12 amino acids. V lost 0 bases, J lost 4 bases, and 5 bases lay in between. The germline gives CDR1 SGHTS, CDR2 YDEGEE. The CDR3 DNA follows: TGTGCCAGCAGCTTGGCAACATACGAGCAGTACGTC. Translated: CASSLATYEQYV.

The rearrangement uses TRBV30 and TRBJ1-3, with TRBD1 matching over 8 bases. The CDR3 runs 16 residues. In germline, CDR1 is GTSNPN, CDR2 SVGIG (reference sequence). The V and J ends lost 2 bases and 2 bases, in that order; junction bases with no gene match: 8. The CDR3 bases are TGTGCCTGGAGTAACGTTTGGGACAGGCCTGGAAACACCATATATTTT. It is translated as CAWSNVWDRPGNTIYF.

The J gene is TRBJ2-1, the V gene TRBV19, with D perhaps TRBD1 or TRBD2 (7 bases each). V lost 10 bases and J 8 bases, leaving 21 bases between the germline ends. The V gene's germline CDR1 is LNHDA and CDR2 SQIVND (reference sequence). CDR3 length: 14 amino acids. The CDR3 spells CATGGALRSDEQFF. CDR3 DNA: TGTGCCACAGGGGGGGCACTTCGAAGCGATGAGCAGTTCTTC.

CDR3 loop: CASSLDGTGANGYTF. CDR3 nucleotide sequence: TGTGCCAGCAGCTTGGATGGTACGGGGGCGAATGGCTACACCTTC. This chain links TRBV5-4 with TRBJ1-2, with D perhaps matching TRBD1 (6 bases). V lost 0 bases, J lost 6 bases, and 15 bases lay in between. Germline CDR1 and CDR2: SGHNT and YYREEE (reference sequence). The CDR3 extends over 15 amino acids.

The chain uses TRBV19 and TRBJ1-5; the match to TRBD1 covers 7 bases. CDR3 length: 14 residues. CDR1 LNHDA and CDR2 SQIVND come from the germline V gene (reference sequence). V shed 10 bases, J shed 5 bases, and the junction held 11 bases outside the gene matches. The CDR3, as DNA: TGTGCCACTGAACCCGGGACAGCCGATCAGCCCCAGCATTTT. Encoded protein: CATEPGTADQPQHF. Full variable domain (outside the CDR3, taken from reference TRBV19 and TRBJ1-5): DGGITQSPKYLFRKEGQNVTLSCEQNLNHDAMYWYRQDPGQGLRLIYYSQIVNDFQKGDIAEGYSVSREKKESFPLTVTSAQKNPTAFYLCATEPGTADQPQHFGDGTRLSIL.

This chain uses TRBV29-1 with TRBJ2-1, with TRBD2 identical over 12 bases. Germline V gives CDR1 SQVTM, CDR2 ANQGSEA. There are 16 residues in the CDR3. With 2 bases clipped from V and 6 bases from J, the junction kept 8 bases outside the gene matches. The CDR3 sequence is CSVEPASGRDGNEQFF. In DNA form, the CDR3 reads TGCAGCGTTGAACCGGCTAGCGGGAGGGATGGCAATGAGCAGTTCTTC.

This chain links TRBV19 with TRBJ1-5; a possible D gene is TRBD1 (5 bases). Germline V CDR1 and CDR2: LNHDA, SQIVND (reference sequence). The V end lost 4 bases, the J end lost 4 bases, and 14 bases lay between the germline ends. The length of the CDR3 is 15 residues. The CDR3 nucleotides are TGTGCCAGTAGTAGTCTGGAGGGGCGAAATCAGCCCCAGCATTTT. It encodes CASSSLEGRNQPQHF.

The V call is TRBV11-2, the J call TRBJ2-1; D unresolved. Germline V gene data show CDR1 as SGHAT and CDR2 as FQNNGV. The CDR3 length is 17 residues. V gave up 3 bases and J gave up 10 bases, with 25 bases separating them. The CDR3 spells CASSFPSGQTLDREQFF. As DNA, the CDR3 is TGTGCCAGCAGCTTTCCCTCCGGGCAGACCTTAGATAGGGAGCAGTTCTTC.

CDR3 bases: TGTGCCAGCAGCGAGGACAGGCTCACTAGGGGCGGGGAGCTGTTTTTT. The encoded protein is CASSEDRLTRGGELFF. The rearrangement links TRBV25-1 to TRBJ2-2; 7 bases agree with TRBD1. The CDR3 is 16 residues long. Germline lookup yields CDR1 MGHDK and CDR2 SYGVNS. The trim removed 6 bases at V and 7 bases at J, leaving 14 bases unmatched.

This clone was seen just once. The chain joins TRBV7-2 to TRBJ2-1, with TRBD1 matching over 8 bases. The CDR3 has 14 residues. V trimming: 5 bases; J trimming: 6 bases; junction bases outside the gene matches: 6. From germline, CDR1 is SGHTA and CDR2 FQGNSA. The CDR3 DNA reads as TGTGCCAGCAGCAAAGACAGGGGCGGCAATGAGCAGTTCTTC. It codes for CASSKDRGGNEQFF.

The gene calls are TRBV6-1 and TRBJ1-5, with D unclear. Germline V gene lookup returns CDR1 MNHNS and CDR2 SASEGT. Trimming pared 2 bases from V and 9 bases from J, leaving 11 bases between. This CDR3 comprises 13 residues. The DNA for the CDR3 is TGTGCCAGCAGTGAAACCTCCCCTGGGCCCCAGCATTTT. The encoded protein is CASSETSPGPQHF.

The V and J genes are TRBV29-1 and TRBJ1-1; the D is unclear. The CDR3 loop spans 10 amino acids. The V gene's germline CDR1 is SQVTM and CDR2 ANQGSEA. V dropped 2 bases and J dropped 7 bases, with 5 bases sitting between them. Here the CDR3 DNA reads TGCAGCGTTGAATTGAGTGAAGCTTTCTTT. Translating it yields CSVELSEAFF.

This chain uses TRBV9 with TRBJ2-2; 8 bases align to TRBD1. V was clipped by 4 bases and J by 4 bases; unmatched bases: 6. The CDR3 has 15 residues. The germline gives CDR1 SGDLS, CDR2 YYNGEE. The CDR3 protein is CASSSAGGVTGELFF. The CDR3 DNA is TGTGCCAGCAGCTCCGCAGGGGGCGTCACCGGGGAGCTGTTTTTT.

This clone was seen a single time. This rearrangement joins TRBV11-2 to TRBJ1-2; tentatively, D is TRBD1 (6 bases). The CDR3 loop spans 13 amino acids. The germline gives CDR1 SGHAT, CDR2 FQNNGV. V was shortened by 1 base and J by 3 bases, with 6 bases between the two germline ends. The CDR3 coding sequence is TGTGCCAGCAGCTTAGCAGGGGACTATGGCTACACCTTC. Amino acid sequence: CASSLAGDYGYTF.